This TCR beta chain is drawn from a study of blood T cell repertoires in COVID-19 (dated by TCRdb to about 2020). As for the study more broadly: Samples covering the acute and convalescent phases of COVID-19 were provided by collaborators in the United States, Italy and Spain. The samples were drawn from two sources: the first 160 participants of the ongoing ImmuneRACE study, and 1,000 to 1,500 subjects contributed by 6 global collaborators. The material from the prospective study consisted of cDNA or gDNA derived from T cells, B-cell-depleted T cells, or PBMCs. The repertoires were released in a freely available public database intended as a resource for research on the immune response to SARS-CoV-2. Where available, HLA class I and class II types were taken from metadata supplied by the sample provider and were not determined by assay-based typing. The sample metadata nearly always contained a de-identified subject ID, COVID-19 status, age in years and sex. The dataset comprised deeply sampled blood TCRbeta repertoires from subjects exposed to, actively infected with, or recovered from COVID-19. Study-wide conclusions, independent of this receptor: The quantity of clinical and demographic metadata differed by source and by participant and was supplied without curation.

The immunoSEQ Assay, a bias-controlled multiplex PCR, was used to amplify TCRbeta CDR3 regions from genomic DNA. On the authors' methods: Nucleated cell counts per sample were estimated from amplification of reference gene primers within the assay. To quantify the absolute abundance of each unique TCRbeta CDR3 rearrangement, sequence reads were collapsed and filtered. Productive Simpson clonality was computed per sample as the square root of Simpson's diversity index over productive rearrangements. Entries here come from immuneACCESS through TCRdb and include only in-frame sequences with V and J called. Some clones fail to appear in such tables; in the studies checked, an unresolved V gene covers under half of the shortfall, and the cause of the remainder is unknown. V and J calls and clone size are given by that table; D and trimming were obtained from the DNA. The sample contains fewer than 200,000 clones, roughly 81% of them found a single time. Of the sample, around 2.7% is held by the ten largest clones.

A note on this clone: Its antigen is not yet known. Base qualities were left out, and no much larger clone turns up one base away.

One collaborating source in Seattle enrolled patients during active infection and followed them longitudinally through the course of disease. The collaborating institutions used their own protocols to collect whole blood in K2EDTA tubes. Collaborator samples were shipped for TCRbeta analysis as frozen whole blood, isolated PBMCs, or DNA extracted from either sample type. The CDR3 runs 14 amino acids, cysteine and phenylalanine included. The kept DNA is CDR3 alone, 42 bases in frame from the first base. The V and J ends are trimmed by 4 bases and 1 base, leaving 11 bases between them. The germline V gene (reference sequence) provides CDR1 MNHEY and CDR2 SMNVEV.

The specimen was peripheral blood. This clonotype was sampled from an elderly woman with COVID-19, enrolled during active disease. The chain is made from TRBV27 and TRBJ2-7; perhaps TRBD2 is the D gene, with 6 bases matching. The nucleotides are TGTGCCAGCAGTTATGGAGGGATTTCCTACGAGCAGTACTTC. The encoded protein is CASSYGGISYEQYF.